One T cell receptor (beta chain) is described in this entry. TCRdb keeps only in-frame clones here, not all; method: immunoSEQ multiplex PCR. The sample lists approximately 77,000 clones; 80% to 90% were seen once. This sample is drawn from a study of blood T cell repertoires in COVID-19. As for the study in general: Material from acute and convalescent COVID-19 was sourced from the United States, Italy and Spain.

The CDR3 is made up of 13 amino acids. Trimming shortened V by 6 bases and J by 6 bases, and 15 bases separated the two germline ends. Germline CDR1 reads MNHEY; CDR2 reads SVGAGI. The gene calls are TRBV6-5 and TRBJ2-7, with a possible D match to TRBD1 (6 bases). This sequence originates from a man in his fifties with active COVID-19. What was sequenced was peripheral blood. This CDR3 is CASRYSTGSEQYF. In DNA, the CDR3 is TGTGCCAGCAGGTATTCTACAGGGTCCGAGCAGTACTTC.